The 15 T cell receptor beta chains given below trace back to one sample, sequenced in a study of blood T cell repertoires in COVID-19. Generated by immunoSEQ multiplex PCR, the TCRdb table keeps only in-frame clones and is missing some. The sample records approximately 190,000 clones, 84% being singletons. Material for sequencing was peripheral blood. All receptors come from a human donor in a cohort sampled during active COVID-19.

Judged by abundance, this clone is medium-sized. The chain employs TRBV4-2 and TRBJ2-1, with D perhaps matching TRBD2 (6 bases). From germline, CDR1 is LGHNA and CDR2 YNFKEQ. V lost 4 bases and J 8 bases, leaving 12 bases between the germline ends. There are 13 residues in the CDR3. The CDR3 region is CASSLTSMDEQFF. CDR3 coding DNA: TGTGCCAGCAGCCTAACTAGCATGGATGAGCAGTTCTTC.

The CDR3 DNA reads TGTGCCAGTAGTATAGACCCCCAGGGGGCCGGGCAGCCCCAGCATTTT. Its translation is CASSIDPQGAGQPQHF. The chain combines TRBV19 with TRBJ1-5; 8 nucleotides line up with TRBD1. V shed 0 bases and J 7 bases; nucleotides not matched to a gene: 8. There are 16 residues in the CDR3. Germline CDR1 and CDR2: LNHDA and SQIVND (reference sequence).

This clone was observed a single time. The rearrangement joins TRBV5-5 to TRBJ2-4; perhaps TRBD2 as D (5 bases). The germline V and J ends were trimmed by 2 bases and 5 bases, with 11 bases remaining between them. The CDR3 consists of 14 residues. CDR1 SGHKS and CDR2 YYEKEE come from the germline V gene (reference sequence). The CDR3: CASSFRTEENIQYF. CDR3 sequence (DNA): TGTGCCAGCAGCTTCCGGACGGAGGAAAACATTCAGTACTTC.

The chain joins TRBV2 to TRBJ2-3, with a possible D match to TRBD1 (6 bases). Germline V gene lookup returns CDR1 SNHLY and CDR2 FYNNEI. The CDR3 covers 15 residues. V lost 7 bases and J lost 3, with 17 bases in between. The chain's CDR3 is CASTPWGQGTDTQYF. DNA of the CDR3: TGTGCCAGCACTCCGTGGGGGCAGGGTACAGATACGCAGTATTTT.

The chain recombines TRBV6-4 with TRBJ2-2; D gene uncertain. Trimming took off 3 bases at V and 7 bases at J, with 9 bases between the two ends. The germline gives CDR1 MRHNA, CDR2 SNTAGT. The CDR3 has 13 amino acids. The CDR3 loop is CASSDIIDGELFF. DNA for the CDR3: TGTGCCAGCAGTGATATAATAGACGGGGAGCTGTTTTTT.

The gene calls are TRBV3-1 (or the pseudogene TRBV3-2) and TRBJ2-2; TRBD1 might be the D (6 bases). CDR1 is LGHDT, CDR2 YNNKEL, per germline (reference sequence). The CDR3 totals 16 residues. V was cut by 3 bases and J by 0 bases, with 11 bases left in between. The CDR3 spells CASSHRTATNTGELFF. CDR3 in DNA: TGTGCCAGCAGCCACAGGACAGCCACGAACACCGGGGAGCTGTTTTTT.

For the CDR3, the DNA is TGTGCCAGCAGCCAAGATCCGGGGGGCAGGGAGATTCAGTACTTC. Its protein is CASSQDPGGREIQYF. The V gene is TRBV3-1 (or the pseudogene TRBV3-2), the J gene TRBJ2-4, with a possible D match to TRBD2 (7 bases). The ends were cut back, 0 bases at V and 10 bases at J, with 16 bases in the middle. Germline CDR1 LGHDT, CDR2 YNNKEL (reference sequence). There are 15 residues in the CDR3.

The chain recombines TRBV6-2 or TRBV6-3 with TRBJ1-2, with 9 positions matching TRBD1. In germline, CDR1 is MNHEY, CDR2 SVGEGT. This CDR3 has 14 amino acids. Trimming took 2 bases from V and 8 from J; bases not matched to a gene: 6. The CDR3: CASSYTGQGHGYTF. CDR3 nucleotides: TGTGCCAGCAGTTACACAGGACAGGGGCACGGCTACACCTTC.

The V gene is TRBV4-2, the J gene TRBJ2-5, with TRBD2 matching 8 bases. V was pared by 2 bases and J by 2 bases, with 10 bases of the junction left unmatched. This CDR3 contains 17 residues. Germline V gene data show CDR1 as LGHNA and CDR2 as YNFKEQ. The CDR3 region has the DNA TGTGCCAGCAGCCAATTTGGGGGGCGCGGGGGGCAAGAGACCCAGTACTTC. This encodes CASSQFGGRGGQETQYF.

This clone has more than one count but fewer than ten. This sequence joins TRBV28 and TRBJ2-1; 13 bases are a match to TRBD2. This CDR3 has 15 residues. Per germline, CDR1 MDHEN and CDR2 SYDVKM. Trimming cost V 6 bases and J 6 bases; bases outside gene matches: 5. This CDR3 reads CASSSLAGGTNEQFF. CDR3 sequence (DNA): TGTGCCAGCAGCTCACTAGCGGGAGGGACCAATGAGCAGTTCTTC.

The V call is TRBV4-1, the J call TRBJ1-1; 8 bases align to TRBD1. The CDR3 runs 15 residues. Per germline, CDR1 MGHRA and CDR2 YSYEKL. J was trimmed by 4 bases and V by 1 base; bases with no gene match: 5. The CDR3 DNA sequence: TGCGCCAGCAGCCAAGGACAGGGGTATTTCACTGAAGCTTTCTTT. Amino acid sequence: CASSQGQGYFTEAFF.

This clone has only a few counts. The genes are TRBV5-1 and TRBJ1-1; possibly TRBD1 for D (6 bases). The V gene's germline CDR1 is SGHRS and CDR2 YFSETQ. The CDR3 extends over 14 amino acids. V dropped 1 base and J dropped 11 bases, with 18 bases sitting between them. The CDR3 is CASSLMGATPEAFF. As DNA, the CDR3 is TGCGCCAGCAGCTTGATGGGGGCCACACCGGAGGCTTTCTTT.

The rearrangement uses TRBV10-3 and TRBJ2-1, with TRBD2 matching 15 bases. V lost 3 bases, J lost 9 bases, and 9 bases stayed unmatched. The CDR3 totals 17 residues. Germline CDR1 reads ENHRY; CDR2 reads SYGVKD. In nucleotides, the CDR3 is TGTGCCATCAGTGAAAGGCGAACGGGACTAGCGGGGGGTGAGCAGTTCTTC. Protein: CAISERRTGLAGGEQFF.

This rearrangement joins TRBV29-1 to TRBJ2-7; 8 bases line up with TRBD2. CDR1 is SQVTM, CDR2 ANQGSEA, per germline. The CDR3 runs 13 residues. The V and J ends lost 4 bases and 0 bases, in that order; junction bases with no gene match: 2. CDR3 sequence (DNA): TGCAGCGTTGCAAGCGGGAGCTCCTACGAGCAGTACTTC. Translated: CSVASGSSYEQYF.

In nucleotides, the CDR3 is TGTGCCAGCAGTGACTTTAGCGGGAAGGACTACGAGCAGTACTTC. It specifies CASSDFSGKDYEQYF. J is TRBJ2-7 and V is TRBV25-1; 8 nucleotides align to TRBD2. The CDR3 extends over 15 amino acids. Trimming at V came to 3 bases and at J to 3 bases, leaving 7 bases not matched to a gene. The germline CDR1 and CDR2 sequences are MGHDK and SYGVNS.